These 29 T cell receptor beta chains share one sample of origin, sequenced in a study of blood T cell repertoires in COVID-19. The assay was immunoSEQ multiplex PCR, and TCRdb's table has in-frame clones only and misses some. The table records 150,000 to 200,000 clones, about 86% of them present only once. Material: peripheral blood. Receptors originate from a man between 60 and 75 years old with acute or convalescent COVID-19.

This chain joins TRBV7-5 and TRBJ2-5; the DNA was not compared with TRBD2, the D call given in the table. TRBV7-5 has pseudogene status. The CDR3 spans 20 residues. Here the CDR3 DNA reads TGTGCCAGGGCGTTCGTGCCTGCGCGAAGCGGGAGACCTTTGGGGGAGACCCAGTACTTC. The encoded protein is CARAFVPARSGRPLGETQYF.

This chain links TRBV19 with TRBJ1-2, with D perhaps matching TRBD1 (6 bases). V was clipped by 7 bases and J by 8 bases, with 14 bases between them. Germline V CDR1 and CDR2: LNHDA, SQIVND (reference sequence). There are 12 residues in the CDR3. The CDR3 nucleotides read TGTGCCAGTACCATGCGCAGGGGCGGCTACACCTTC. It encodes CASTMRRGGYTF.

A single count supports this clone. The gene calls are TRBV19 and TRBJ1-5; D call uncertain. With 7 bases removed from V and 6 bases from J, the gap between germline ends came to 19 bases. Per the germline V gene, CDR1 is LNHDA and CDR2 is SQIVND (reference sequence). This CDR3 contains 15 residues. CDR3 bases: TGTGCCAGTATCCCAAGGAGTGAATCGGGTCAGCCCCAGCATTTT. It specifies CASIPRSESGQPQHF.

J is TRBJ2-1 and V is TRBV5-1; D remains ambiguous. With 5 bases removed from V and 12 bases from J, the gap between germline ends came to 15 bases. From germline, CDR1 is SGHRS and CDR2 YFSETQ. The CDR3 consists of 12 residues. In nucleotides, the CDR3 is TGCGCCAGCAGGGTGAGGTCCGTGGGGCAGTTCTTC. Translation: CASRVRSVGQFF.

The rearrangement uses TRBV30 and TRBJ2-7; perhaps TRBD2 as D (5 bases). CDR3 size: 13 residues. Germline loops: CDR1 GTSNPN, CDR2 SVGIG (reference sequence). The V end was cut by 2 bases, the J end by 10 bases, with 18 bases between. In DNA, the CDR3 is TGTGCCTGGAGTTTAGAGCGGACCTACGGACAGTACTTC. This sequence encodes CAWSLERTYGQYF. Drawing the rest from reference TRBV30 and TRBJ2-7, the complete variable domain is SQTIHQWPATLVQPVGSPLSLECTVEGTSNPNLYWYRQAAGRGLQLLFYSVGIGQISSEVPQNLSASRPQDRQFILSSKKLLLSDSGFYLCAWSLERTYGQYFGPGTRLTVT.

The chain has TRBV7-9 and TRBJ2-7, with D perhaps matching TRBD2 (5 bases). V lost 1 base, J lost 5 bases, and 12 bases lay in between. Germline CDR1 and CDR2: SEHNR and FQNEAQ (reference sequence). The CDR3 covers 14 residues. The CDR3 nucleotides read TGTGCCAGCAGCTTAGGGGTCAGCGGCGACGAGCAGTACTTC. This gives the protein CASSLGVSGDEQYF.

This clone was found a few times. The chain recombines TRBV7-3 with TRBJ2-6; D unresolved. V dropped 2 bases and J dropped 4 bases, with 6 bases sitting between them. Germline CDR1 reads SGHTA; CDR2 reads FQGTGA. This CDR3 has 14 amino acids. CDR3 coding DNA: TGTGCCAGCAGCTTACGAGCAGGGGCCAACGTCCTGACTTTC. The encoded protein is CASSLRAGANVLTF.

Ten or more counts support this clone. The chain combines TRBV29-1 with TRBJ2-4; no clear D gene. Germline loops: CDR1 SQVTM, CDR2 ANQGSEA. Trimming shortened V by 0 bases and J by 0 bases, and 18 bases separated the two germline ends. The CDR3 has 18 amino acids. The CDR3 protein is CSVEDRRPPFLAKNIQYF. The CDR3 DNA is TGCAGCGTTGAAGATCGGAGACCCCCCTTTCTAGCCAAAAACATTCAGTACTTC.

This chain uses TRBV28 with TRBJ1-2; 7 bases align to TRBD1. Germline V gives CDR1 MDHEN, CDR2 SYDVKM. The CDR3 covers 19 residues. The J segment lost 1 base and the V segment lost 3 bases, leaving 17 bases of the junction unmatched. The CDR3 region is CASSFPSLVDREYNYGYTF. As DNA, the CDR3 is TGTGCCAGCAGTTTCCCATCCCTCGTCGACAGGGAATATAACTATGGCTACACCTTC.

V gene TRBV4-2 combines with J gene TRBJ2-1; 7 nucleotides align to TRBD2. CDR3 length: 16 amino acids. Germline V gene data show CDR1 as LGHNA and CDR2 as YNFKEQ. With 5 bases clipped from V and 0 bases from J, the junction kept 7 bases outside the gene matches. DNA for the CDR3: TGTGCCAGCAGCGCCGGGAGGATGAGCTCCTACAATGAGCAGTTCTTC. Translated, it gives CASSAGRMSSYNEQFF.

The rearrangement links TRBV7-9 to TRBJ1-2; 8 positions agree with TRBD1. V was clipped by 6 bases and J by 5 bases; unmatched bases: 8. Germline V lookup: CDR1 SEHNR, CDR2 FQNEAQ (reference sequence). The CDR3 contains 14 residues. As DNA, the CDR3 is TGTGCCAGCAGATGGGCAGGGGGCGCTTATGGCTACACCTTC. It codes for CASRWAGGAYGYTF.

The chain uses TRBV19 and TRBJ1-1; D perhaps matches TRBD1 (5 bases). The CDR3 length is 13 residues. The V and J ends lost 5 bases and 2 bases respectively, with 9 bases between them. Germline V gene lookup returns CDR1 LNHDA and CDR2 SQIVND (reference sequence). The CDR3 nucleotides are TGTGCCAGTAGTCATCAGGGCAACACTGAAGCTTTCTTT. This codes for CASSHQGNTEAFF. Using reference TRBV19 and TRBJ1-1 for the parts outside the CDR3, the full variable domain is DGGITQSPKYLFRKEGQNVTLSCEQNLNHDAMYWYRQDPGQGLRLIYYSQIVNDFQKGDIAEGYSVSREKKESFPLTVTSAQKNPTAFYLCASSHQGNTEAFFGQGTRLTVV.

The rearrangement links TRBV7-9 to TRBJ1-5; D unclear. The CDR3 contains 16 residues. Germline V gene lookup returns CDR1 SEHNR and CDR2 FQNEAQ (reference sequence). V was trimmed by 0 bases and J by 5 bases, leaving 14 bases between them. Here the CDR3 DNA reads TGTGCCAGCAGCTTAGCGTCGGTAAACTACGATCAGCCCCAGCATTTT. This sequence encodes CASSLASVNYDQPQHF. The complete variable domain, with remaining parts taken from reference TRBV7-9 and TRBJ1-5, reads DTGVSQNPRHKITKRGQNVTFRCDPISEHNRLYWYRQTLGQGPEFLTYFQNEAQLEKSRLLSDRFSAERPKGSFSTLEIQRTEQGDSAMYLCASSLASVNYDQPQHFGDGTRLSIL.

This rearrangement joins TRBV5-1 to TRBJ2-1, with unresolved D. V dropped 2 bases and J dropped 4 bases, with 22 bases sitting between them. This CDR3 contains 18 residues. The germline V gene has CDR1 SGHRS and CDR2 YFSETQ. As DNA, the CDR3 is TGCGCCAGCAGCTTTTCGACTTTAGCAGAGAGGCGGTACAATGAGCAGTTCTTC. Its protein product is CASSFSTLAERRYNEQFF. Based on the CDR3 plus reference TRBV5-1 and TRBJ2-1, the full variable domain is KAGVTQTPRYLIKTRGQQVTLSCSPISGHRSVSWYQQTPGQGLQFLFEYFSETQRNKGNFPGRFSGRQFSNSRSEMNVSTLELGDSALYLCASSFSTLAERRYNEQFFGPGTRLTVL.

The chain carries TRBV5-1 and TRBJ2-1, with TRBD2 identical over 9 bases. The CDR3 is 15 amino acids. The V gene's germline CDR1 is SGHRS and CDR2 YFSETQ. Germline trimming cut 4 bases from V and 6 bases from J; bases unmatched to any gene: 8. The CDR3 DNA reads TGCGCCAGCAGCCCGGGGGCTAGCGGGATCAATGAGCAGTTCTTC. Protein sequence: CASSPGASGINEQFF.

This sequence joins TRBV24-1 and TRBJ2-5, with 10 nucleotides matching TRBD2. This CDR3 contains 15 residues. Germline assignment: CDR1 KGHDR and CDR2 SFDVKD. V was pared by 5 bases and J by 4 bases, with 6 bases of the junction left unmatched. The CDR3 spells CATSVAGGGLETQYF. CDR3 nucleotides: TGTGCCACCAGTGTAGCGGGAGGTGGCTTAGAGACCCAGTACTTC.

V is TRBV5-4 and J is TRBJ2-6; D is possibly TRBD1 (5 bases). V lost 0 bases, J lost 0 bases, and 7 bases lay in between. The CDR3 spans 16 residues. Germline CDR1 is SGHNT and CDR2 is YYREEE (reference sequence). CDR3 nucleotide sequence: TGTGCCAGCAGCTTGGGACAGTACTCTGGGGCCAACGTCCTGACTTTC. Protein: CASSLGQYSGANVLTF.

The rearrangement uses TRBV7-3 and TRBJ2-7, with 7 positions matching TRBD2. Per the germline V gene, CDR1 is SGHTA and CDR2 is FQGTGA. V was clipped by 0 bases and J by 4 bases; unmatched bases: 0. The CDR3 sequence is 13 residues long. Written as DNA, the CDR3 is TGTGCCAGCAGCTTAACGCGGGAGTACGAGCAGTACTTC. As protein: CASSLTREYEQYF.

The rearrangement uses TRBV19 and TRBJ1-1, with TRBD1 identical over 7 bases. Trimming at V came to 2 bases and at J to 1 base, leaving 25 bases not matched to a gene. This CDR3 contains 22 residues. In germline, CDR1 is LNHDA, CDR2 SQIVND (reference sequence). The CDR3 coding sequence is TGTGCCAGTAGTATAAGGGGGATCCAGGGGGGAAGGACAGGAATGGGGAACACTGAAGCTTTCTTT. This encodes CASSIRGIQGGRTGMGNTEAFF.

The genes are TRBV15 and TRBJ2-5; 10 positions agree with TRBD1. CDR3 length equals 14 residues. J was trimmed by 7 bases and V by 5 bases; bases with no gene match: 7. The germline V gene has CDR1 LNHNV and CDR2 YYDKDF (reference sequence). CDR3 residues: CATSGGQGLRTQYF. The CDR3 DNA reads as TGTGCCACCAGCGGGGGACAGGGGCTTCGGACCCAGTACTTC. The full variable domain, its missing parts supplied by reference TRBV15 and TRBJ2-5, is DAMVIQNPRYQVTQFGKPVTLSCSQTLNHNVMYWYQQKSSQAPKLLFHYYDKDFNNEADTPDNFQSRRPNTSFCFLDIRSPGLGDTAMYLCATSGGQGLRTQYFGPGTRLLVL.

In the case of this clone: Different DNA sequences within this sample yield the same CDR3. The chain joins TRBV18 to TRBJ2-1; D perhaps matches TRBD2 (6 bases). The CDR3 spans 14 residues. Germline CDR1 and CDR2: KGHSH and LQKENI. V was shortened by 4 bases and J by 8 bases, with 15 bases between the two germline ends. CDR3 nucleotide sequence: TGTGCCAGCTCACGGGACTCCCCGCGAGATGAGCAGTTCTTC. It specifies CASSRDSPRDEQFF.

The J gene is TRBJ2-3, the V gene TRBV2, with 8 bases that match TRBD1. This CDR3 contains 17 residues. J lost 1 base, V lost 5 bases, and 11 bases had no gene match. Germline V lookup: CDR1 SNHLY, CDR2 FYNNEI. This chain's CDR3 is CASSRALTGDGTDTQYF. The CDR3 DNA is TGTGCCAGCAGTAGAGCTCTGACAGGGGATGGCACAGATACGCAGTATTTT.

V usage is TRBV14 and J usage is TRBJ2-2, with D unresolved. The germline gives CDR1 SGHDN, CDR2 FVKESK. The CDR3 has 16 residues. The V and J ends lost 4 bases and 3 bases respectively, with 15 bases between them. The CDR3 DNA sequence: TGTGCCAGCAGCCTCACCCGGGTTTTATACACCGGGGAGCTGTTTTTT. Translation gives CASSLTRVLYTGELFF.

This clone was seen only once. A junction end diverges from the germline sequence, so it may reflect a read error. J is TRBJ2-3 and V is TRBV4-2; TRBD2 matches at 14 bases. The CDR3 is 16 amino acids. The germline CDR1 and CDR2 sequences are LGHNA and YNFKEQ. CDR3 sequence (DNA): TGTGCCAGCAGCCAGGGACTAGCGGGAGCCACACATACGCAGTATTTT. This encodes CASSQGLAGATHTQYF.

This CDR3 is CASSSRQGWATEAFF. The DNA of the CDR3 is TGTGCCAGCAGTTCGCGACAGGGGTGGGCCACTGAAGCTTTCTTT. The J gene is TRBJ1-1, the V gene TRBV2; 8 bases are a match to TRBD1. CDR3 length equals 15 residues. Germline CDR1 reads SNHLY; CDR2 reads FYNNEI. The junction had 9 bases not matched to a gene; V was cut back by 5 bases and J by 4 bases. The full variable domain, in which reference TRBV2 and TRBJ1-1 provide the parts outside the CDR3, is EPEVTQTPSHQVTQMGQEVILRCVPISNHLYFYWYRQILGQKVEFLVSFYNNEISEKSEIFDDQFSVERPDGSNFTLKIRSTKLEDSAMYFCASSSRQGWATEAFFGQGTRLTVV.

The chain is built from TRBV28 and TRBJ1-5; no definite D call. The CDR3 has 12 amino acids. The ends were cut back, 6 bases at V and 6 bases at J, with 9 bases in the middle. Germline V gene data show CDR1 as MDHEN and CDR2 as SYDVKM. The CDR3 here is CASSTLGQPQHF. The DNA for the CDR3 is TGTGCCAGCAGCACCCTCGGTCAGCCCCAGCATTTT.

This clone was detected once. This chain joins TRBV7-9 and TRBJ1-2, with TRBD1 as a possible D gene (5 bases). V was clipped by 0 bases and J by 6 bases, with 17 bases between them. Germline-derived CDR1 and CDR2 are SEHNR and FQNEAQ (reference sequence). The length of the CDR3 is 16 residues. CDR3 bases: TGTGCCAGCAGCTTAGCCCTCGGGGGGACTTTCAATGGCTACACCTTC. Translating it yields CASSLALGGTFNGYTF.

The table lists this clone with a count of one. V usage is TRBV5-1 and J usage is TRBJ2-3, with a possible D match to TRBD2 (6 bases). Trimming shortened V by 3 bases and J by 5 bases, and 16 bases separated the two germline ends. This CDR3 comprises 15 residues. Germline V gene sequence: CDR1 SGHRS, CDR2 YFSETQ. The DNA for the CDR3 is TGCGCCAGCAGCTGGGGGATCGGAGGGTTAGATACGCAGTATTTT. This codes for CASSWGIGGLDTQYF. Looking up the rest from reference TRBV5-1 and TRBJ2-3 gives the full variable domain: KAGVTQTPRYLIKTRGQQVTLSCSPISGHRSVSWYQQTPGQGLQFLFEYFSETQRNKGNFPGRFSGRQFSNSRSEMNVSTLELGDSALYLCASSWGIGGLDTQYFGPGTRLTVL.

The rearrangement joins TRBV18 to TRBJ1-1; D uncertain. CDR3 length: 15 residues. V was pared by 4 bases and J by 1 base, with 13 bases between. Germline V gives CDR1 KGHSH, CDR2 LQKENI. CDR3 sequence (DNA): TGTGCCAGCTCACTAGGCCTGGCGGCGAACACTGAAGCTTTCTTT. It encodes CASSLGLAANTEAFF.